This TCR beta chain was identified in a study of OX40 agonist ivuxolimab in advanced cancers. Study summary: Dose-escalation subjects each had hepatocellular carcinoma, melanoma, renal cell or head and neck cancer.

Assay used: immunoSEQ multiplex PCR; TCRdb lists only in-frame clones, some missing. The sample contains more than 90,000 clones, approximately 80% of which appear only once. Unmatched junction bases numbered 12, after V lost 2 bases and J lost 9 bases. Germline V gene data show CDR1 as SGHRS and CDR2 as YFSETQ. The CDR3 is 17 residues long. This clone was counted only a few times. The V and J genes are TRBV5-1 and TRBJ2-1; 12 nucleotides match TRBD2. The receptor was derived from an adult with an advanced solid tumor such as melanoma, head and neck, liver or kidney cancer. The sequencing here drew on CD4+ or CD8+ T cells sorted from blood, taken in a trial of the OX40 agonist ivuxolimab. The CDR3 coding sequence is TGCGCCAGCAGCTTAAGGACTAGCGGGACCCCATTTGGTGAGCAGTTCTTC. This sequence encodes CASSLRTSGTPFGEQFF.